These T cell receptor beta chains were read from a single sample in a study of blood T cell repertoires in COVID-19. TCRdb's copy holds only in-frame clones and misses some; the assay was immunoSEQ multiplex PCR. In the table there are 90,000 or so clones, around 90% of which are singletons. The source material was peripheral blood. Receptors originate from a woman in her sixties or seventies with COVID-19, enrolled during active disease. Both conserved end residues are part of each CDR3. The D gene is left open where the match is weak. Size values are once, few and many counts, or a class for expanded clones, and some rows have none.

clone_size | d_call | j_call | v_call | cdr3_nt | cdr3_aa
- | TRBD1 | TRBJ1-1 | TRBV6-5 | TGTGCCAGCAGTATTAACAGGGGGAGGGACGGTGAAGCTTTCTTT | CASSINRGRDGEAFF
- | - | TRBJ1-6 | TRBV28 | TGTGCCAGCAGCAGGGCGGGGACTCTGAGTATGGATTCACCCCTCCACTTT | CASSRAGTLSMDSPLHF
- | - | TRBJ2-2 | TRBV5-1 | TGCGCCAGCAGCTTGGATCCCGCAGGGGCACAGTCCGGGGAGCTGTTTTTT | CASSLDPAGAQSGELFF
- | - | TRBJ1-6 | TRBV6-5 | TGTGCCAGCAGGTCGACAGAGATCAATTCACCCCTCCACTTT | CASRSTEINSPLHF
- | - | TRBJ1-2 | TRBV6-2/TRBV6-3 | TGTGCCAGCAGTTACCTATCAGCAGGCAGAAGGAACTATGGCTACACCTTC | CASSYLSAGRRNYGYTF
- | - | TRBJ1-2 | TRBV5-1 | TGCGCCAGCAGCTTGGCCCTTCCGACAGGACCTAACTATGGCTACACCTTC | CASSLALPTGPNYGYTF
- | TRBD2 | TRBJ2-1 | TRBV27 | TGTGCCAGCGCGGGACTAGCGGGGACTGAGCAGTTCTTC | CASAGLAGTEQFF
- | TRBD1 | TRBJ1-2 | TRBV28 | TGTGCCAGCAGTTTGGGACAGGGAGAGAGCTACACCTTC | CASSLGQGESYTF
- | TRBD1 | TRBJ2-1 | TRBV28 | TGTGCCAGCAGCTTGACAGGGATCCTCTTCAATGAGCAGTTCTTC | CASSLTGILFNEQFF
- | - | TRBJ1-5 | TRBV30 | TGTGCCTGGAGTCCGAATGGCGAGGGCAATCAGCCCCAGCATTTT | CAWSPNGEGNQPQHF
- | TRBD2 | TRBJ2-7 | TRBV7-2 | TGTGCCAGCTGCTTAGTTGCGGGGGGGCCGGGGGAGCAGTACTTC | CASCLVAGGPGEQYF
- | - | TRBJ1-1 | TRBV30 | TGTGCCTGGACCCACCGGGGAAGGGATCGGGGCACTGAAGCTTTCTTT | CAWTHRGRDRGTEAFF
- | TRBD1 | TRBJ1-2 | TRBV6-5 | TGTGCCAGCAGTCGGACAGGGGGCTCTTATGGCTACACCTTC | CASSRTGGSYGYTF
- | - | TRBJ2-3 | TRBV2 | TGTGCCAGCAATGGGCAGGGAGGAGATACGCAGTATTTT | CASNGQGGDTQYF
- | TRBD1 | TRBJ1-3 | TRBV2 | TGTGCCAGCAGTAAGGGACAGGGGATTTTTGGAAACACCATATATTTT | CASSKGQGIFGNTIYF
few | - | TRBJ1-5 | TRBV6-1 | TGTGCCAGCAGTGAATGGCGGGGCAATCAGCCCCAGCATTTT | CASSEWRGNQPQHF
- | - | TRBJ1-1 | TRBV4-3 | TGCGCCAGCAGCCAAGCCGGGGGGGGCGGAGCTTTCTTT | CASSQAGGGGAFF
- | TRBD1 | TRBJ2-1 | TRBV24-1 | TGTGCCACCAGTGACGCACCCGGGACAGCGAGAGGAGCCTGGTACAATGAGCAGTTCTTC | CATSDAPGTARGAWYNEQFF